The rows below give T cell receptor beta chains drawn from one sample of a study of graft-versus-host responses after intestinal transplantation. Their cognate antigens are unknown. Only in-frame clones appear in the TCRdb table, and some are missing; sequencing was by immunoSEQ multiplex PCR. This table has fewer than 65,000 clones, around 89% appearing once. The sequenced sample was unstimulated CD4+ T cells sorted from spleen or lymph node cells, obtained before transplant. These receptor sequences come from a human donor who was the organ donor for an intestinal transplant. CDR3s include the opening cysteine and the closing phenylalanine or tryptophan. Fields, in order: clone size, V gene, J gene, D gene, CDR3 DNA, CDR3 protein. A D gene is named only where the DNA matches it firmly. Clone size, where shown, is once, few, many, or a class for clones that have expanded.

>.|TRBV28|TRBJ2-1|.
TGTGCCAGCAGTTTTGGTGGGAGGCGGGACCGACCTGAGCAGTTCTTC
CASSFGGRRDRPEQFF
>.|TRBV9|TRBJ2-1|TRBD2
TGTGCCAGCAGCGTAGCACTAGCGGGAGTAGGCGAGCAGTTCTTC
CASSVALAGVGEQFF
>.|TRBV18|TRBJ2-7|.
TGTGCCAGCTCACACAGCTCCTACGAGCAGTACTTC
CASSHSSYEQYF
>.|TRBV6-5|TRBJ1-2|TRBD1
TGTGCCAGCAGTCGACAGGGGCTAGGTGGCTACACCTTC
CASSRQGLGGYTF
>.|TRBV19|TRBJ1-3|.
TGTGCCAGTAGGGGCAGGGCGTCTGGAAACACCATATATTTT
CASRGRASGNTIYF
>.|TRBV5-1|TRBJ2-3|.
TGCGCCAGCAGCTTGGCCCGTAGCACAGATACGCAGTATTTT
CASSLARSTDTQYF
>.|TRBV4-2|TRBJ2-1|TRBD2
TGTGCCAGCAGCCACGCGGGGACTAGCGCGTCCTACAATGAGCAGTTCTTC
CASSHAGTSASYNEQFF
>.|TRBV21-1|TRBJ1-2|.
TGTGCCAGCAGCCTACAAGACAGTCTCTATGGCTACACCTTC
CASSLQDSLYGYTF
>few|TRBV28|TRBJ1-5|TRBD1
TGTGCCAGCAGTACCCGGACAGGGTTCTATCAGCCCCAGCATTTT
CASSTRTGFYQPQHF
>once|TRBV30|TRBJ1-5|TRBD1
TGTGCCTGGGGGACAGGGGGTAAACAGCCCCAGCATTTT
CAWGTGGKQPQHF
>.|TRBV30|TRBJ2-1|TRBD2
TGTGCCTGGATTGGACTAGCGGGATTAAAAATTGACAATGAGCAGTTCTTC
CAWIGLAGLKIDNEQFF
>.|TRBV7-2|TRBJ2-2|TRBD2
TGTGCCAGCAGCCGAGGACTAGCGGGAGGCACCGGGGAGCTGTTTTTT
CASSRGLAGGTGELFF
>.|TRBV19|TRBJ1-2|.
TGTGCCAGTACCCGGGGGGGGCACTATGGCTACACCTTC
CASTRGGHYGYTF
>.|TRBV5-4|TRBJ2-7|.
TGTGCCAGCAGCTTGGCAGGACTAGGGGGTTACGAGCAGTACTTC
CASSLAGLGGYEQYF
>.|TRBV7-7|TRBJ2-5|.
TGTGCTAGCAGCGTAACCGCGAGGGAGACCCAGTACTTC
CASSVTARETQYF
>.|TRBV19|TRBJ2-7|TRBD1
TGTGCCAGTAGTACCTCGGAAATTGGACAGGGGCGGCGCGAGCAGTACTTC
CASSTSEIGQGRREQYF
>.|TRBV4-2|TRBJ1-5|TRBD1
TGTGCCAGCAGCCTAGAGGGACAGACAGGTGGCAATCAGCCCCAGCATTTT
CASSLEGQTGGNQPQHF
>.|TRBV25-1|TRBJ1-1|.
TGTGCCAGCATCTCTGGACACTCAGGCTTCATGAACACTGAAGCTTTCTTT
CASISGHSGFMNTEAFF
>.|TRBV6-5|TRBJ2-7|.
TGTGCCAGCAGTTACTCGACTGACTTCTACGAGCAGTACTTC
CASSYSTDFYEQYF
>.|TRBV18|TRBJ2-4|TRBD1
TGTGCCAGCTCACCGGGACAGGGCTCCCACGGGTACTTC
CASSPGQGSHGYF
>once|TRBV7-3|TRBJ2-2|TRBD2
TGTGCCAGCAGCCGTGATCCGGGACTAGCGGGAGGGCCCGACACCGGGGAGCTGTTTTTT
CASSRDPGLAGGPDTGELFF
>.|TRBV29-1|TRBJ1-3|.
TGCAGCGTTGTTATCGTAGGAAACACCATATATTTT
CSVVIVGNTIYF
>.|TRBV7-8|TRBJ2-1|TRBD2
TGTGCCAGCAGCAGAGTTCTAGCGGGGTCCTACAATGAGCAGTTCTTC
CASSRVLAGSYNEQFF
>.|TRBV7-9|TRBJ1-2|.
TGTGCCAGCAGCCCAGCCGGGGGTAACTATGGCTACACCTTC
CASSPAGGNYGYTF
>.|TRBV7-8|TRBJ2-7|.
TGTGCCAGCAGCTTCGACTCTCCAGGGAACGAGCAGTACTTC
CASSFDSPGNEQYF
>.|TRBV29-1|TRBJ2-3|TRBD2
TGCAGCGTTAGTAGCGGGAGGGATACGCAGTATTTT
CSVSSGRDTQYF
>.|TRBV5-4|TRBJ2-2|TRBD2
TGTGCCAGCAGCTTGAAGACTAGCGGGAGGGTCGGGGAGCTGTTTTTT
CASSLKTSGRVGELFF
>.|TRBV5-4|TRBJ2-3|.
TGTGCCAGCAGCTGGTTGGGAGCCACAGATACGCAGTATTTT
CASSWLGATDTQYF
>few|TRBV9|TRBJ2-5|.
TGTGCCAGCAGCGTAGGGATAGTAGGGAGAGAGACCCAGTACTTC
CASSVGIVGRETQYF
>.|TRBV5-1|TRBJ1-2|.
TGCGCCAGCAGCTGGGGCGACGGTGGCTATGGCTACACCTTC
CASSWGDGGYGYTF
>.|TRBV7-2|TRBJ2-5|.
TGTGCCAGCAGCCGGGGGACACAGGGGGGGCAAGAGACCCAGTACTTC
CASSRGTQGGQETQYF
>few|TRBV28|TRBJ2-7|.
TGTGCCAGCAGAAGACAGGACTCCTACGAGCAGTACTTC
CASRRQDSYEQYF
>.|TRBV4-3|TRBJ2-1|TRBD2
TGCGCCAGCAGCCAAGAACTAGCGGGACTGCATGAGCAGTTCTTC
CASSQELAGLHEQFF
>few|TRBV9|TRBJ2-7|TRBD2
TGTGCCAGCAGCGTAGCCCCGCTAGCGGGATACGAGCAGTACTTC
CASSVAPLAGYEQYF
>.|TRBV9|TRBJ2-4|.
TGTGCCAGCAGCGTAGGTCTAGCCAAAAACATTCAGTACTTC
CASSVGLAKNIQYF
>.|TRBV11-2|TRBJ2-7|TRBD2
TGTGCCAGCAGCCGAGGACTAGCGGGGGCCTACGAGCAGTACTTC
CASSRGLAGAYEQYF
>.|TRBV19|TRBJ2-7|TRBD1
TGTGCCAGTAGTCCTTGGACAGGGCCAGGGGAGCAGTACTTC
CASSPWTGPGEQYF
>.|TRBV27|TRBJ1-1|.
TGTGCCAGCAGTTTCCCGGGTGAAGCTTTCTTT
CASSFPGEAFF
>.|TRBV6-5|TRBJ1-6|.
TGTGCCAGCAGTTACGCGCAGGATTCACCCCTCCACTTT
CASSYAQDSPLHF
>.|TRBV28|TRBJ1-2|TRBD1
TGTGCCAGCAGTGTCGACAGGGTCTATGGCTACACCTTC
CASSVDRVYGYTF
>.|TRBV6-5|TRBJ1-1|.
TGTGCCAGCAGTTACATGGCAGAGGGCACTGAAGCTTTCTTT
CASSYMAEGTEAFF
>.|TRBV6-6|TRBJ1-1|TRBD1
TGTGCCAGCAGAGATGACAGGGTAGGCACTGAAGCTTTCTTT
CASRDDRVGTEAFF
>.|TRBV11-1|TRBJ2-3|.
TGTGCCAGCAGCTCCTGGCGACTCGCCGGGGAGACAGATACGCAGTATTTT
CASSSWRLAGETDTQYF
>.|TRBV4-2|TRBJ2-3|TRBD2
TGTGCCAGCAGCCTCTCTAGCGGGCGGGGCACAGATACGCAGTATTTT
CASSLSSGRGTDTQYF
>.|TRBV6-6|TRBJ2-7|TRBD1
TGTGCCAGCACCCTAAGGACAGGGGGAAACTACGAGCAGTACTTC
CASTLRTGGNYEQYF
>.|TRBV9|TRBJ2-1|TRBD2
TGTGCCAGCAGCGTAGATCGGTTACTAGCGTTTCCTTACAATGAGCAGTTCTTC
CASSVDRLLAFPYNEQFF
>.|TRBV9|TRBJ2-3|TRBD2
TGTGCCAGCAGCGAGGGGACTAGCGGGAGAACAGATACGCAGTATTTT
CASSEGTSGRTDTQYF
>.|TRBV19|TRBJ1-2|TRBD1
TGTGCCAGTAGTGGGACAGGCACACTCTATGGCTACACCTTC
CASSGTGTLYGYTF
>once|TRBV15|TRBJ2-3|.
TGTGCCACCAGTAAGACGATCAGCGAGACGCAGTATTTT
CATSKTISETQYF